This TCR beta chain was retrieved from a study of cytomegalovirus exposure and HLA in healthy donors. PCR amplification relied on 60 Vbeta primers (plus 13 Jbeta primers). TCRdb keeps only in-frame clones here, not all; method: immunoSEQ multiplex PCR. This sample has tens of thousands of clones; about a tenth occur once, and the top ten carry around 26%. CDR1 SEHNR and CDR2 FQNEAQ come from the germline V gene (reference sequence). There are 15 residues in the CDR3. The ends lost 5 bases at V and 4 bases at J; junction bases unmatched: 8. In its sample, this clone was seen a few times. This TCR came from a man between 60 and 75 years old in good health and CMV-seropositive. The sequenced sample consisted of PBMCs. The gene calls are TRBV7-9 and TRBJ2-5, with TRBD2 identical over 9 bases. CDR3 in DNA: TGTGCCAGCAGCCCTGGGGGAGCGGGGGGAGAGACCCAGTACTTC. This sequence encodes CASSPGGAGGETQYF.